This TCR beta chain is drawn from a study of beta chain features in type 1 diabetes. Expressed TCRB transcripts were sequenced after all isolated RNA was converted to cDNA. Assay: immunoSEQ multiplex PCR; the TCRdb copy retains only in-frame clones and omits some. Seen here are 350,000 to 450,000 clones, more than 12% observed once, and the top ten hold approximately 0.02%. Whole-study results and caveats: Shorter TCRB CDR3s, moderately but significantly so, were found in Type 1 diabetes patients in all four CD4+ subsets.

CD4+ cells of the naive, central memory, regulatory and stem cell-like memory types were sorted via CD45RO/CCR7/CD25/CD127/CD95/CD27. Deletions cut 8 bases from V and 5 bases from J, with 10 bases between. Germline CDR1 reads MNHNS; CDR2 reads SASEGT. There are 12 residues in the CDR3. This clone turned up a few times. The antigen remains undetermined. The receptor's source is a woman aged 18-29 years in good health. The sequencing sample was made of naive CD4+ T cells from blood. The chain combines TRBV6-1 with TRBJ1-5; D is undetermined. CDR3: CASSRSDQPQHF. CDR3 DNA: TGTGCCAGCTCCAGGTCGGATCAGCCCCAGCATTTT.